This T cell receptor beta chain was captured in a study of shared clonotypes between healthy human individuals. Study-wide points: The generation probabilities recorded for non-shared clonotypes fell below those of clonotypes shared by all four donors.

Sequenced by immunoSEQ multiplex PCR; TCRdb stores in-frame clones only, minus some. The table includes under 200,000 clones, 85% to 95% detected once. A note on this clone: The target antigen is unknown.

Germline CDR1 reads MRHNA; CDR2 reads SNTAGT. The CDR3 totals 16 residues. Trimming took 7 bases from V and 4 from J; bases not matched to a gene: 13. Sequencing was carried out using naive CD4+ T cells sorted from blood. Subset described: CD45RA+ positively selected. The V gene is TRBV6-4, the J gene TRBJ1-2; TRBD1 matches 9 bases. This receptor was identified in a woman aged 25 to 39 in good health. The chain's CDR3 is CASNHQDRGKSYGYTF. In nucleotides, the CDR3 is TGTGCCAGCAACCACCAGGACAGGGGAAAAAGCTATGGCTACACCTTC.